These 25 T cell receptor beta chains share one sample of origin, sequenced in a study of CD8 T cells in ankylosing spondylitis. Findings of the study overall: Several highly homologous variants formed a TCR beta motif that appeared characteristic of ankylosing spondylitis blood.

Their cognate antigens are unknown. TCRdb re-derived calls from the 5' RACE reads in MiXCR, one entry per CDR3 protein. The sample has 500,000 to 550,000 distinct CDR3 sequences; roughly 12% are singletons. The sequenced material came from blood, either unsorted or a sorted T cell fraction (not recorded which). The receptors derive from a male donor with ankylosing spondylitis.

In DNA, the CDR3 is TGCAGCGTTGAAGTGGCCGTGAACACTGAAGCTTTCTTT. Translated, it gives CSVEVAVNTEAFF. J is TRBJ1-1 and V is TRBV29-1; no clear D. The CDR3 totals 13 residues. Between the trimmed V and J ends, which lost 1 base and 0 bases, there was a span of 6 bases. CDR1 SQVTM and CDR2 ANQGSEA come from the germline V gene.

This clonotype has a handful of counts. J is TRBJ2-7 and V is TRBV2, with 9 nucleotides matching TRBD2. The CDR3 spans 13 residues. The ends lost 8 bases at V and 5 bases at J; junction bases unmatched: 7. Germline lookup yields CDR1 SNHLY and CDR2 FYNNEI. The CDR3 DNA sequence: TGTGCCAGCGGGCGGGAGGGTGAAGACGAGCAGTACTTC. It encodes CASGREGEDEQYF.

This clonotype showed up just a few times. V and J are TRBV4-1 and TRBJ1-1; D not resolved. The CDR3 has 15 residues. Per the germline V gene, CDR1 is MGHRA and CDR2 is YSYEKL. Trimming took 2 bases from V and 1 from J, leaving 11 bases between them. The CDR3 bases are TGCGCCAGCAGCCAATATTTACAGACGAACACTGAAGCTTTCTTT. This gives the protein CASSQYLQTNTEAFF.

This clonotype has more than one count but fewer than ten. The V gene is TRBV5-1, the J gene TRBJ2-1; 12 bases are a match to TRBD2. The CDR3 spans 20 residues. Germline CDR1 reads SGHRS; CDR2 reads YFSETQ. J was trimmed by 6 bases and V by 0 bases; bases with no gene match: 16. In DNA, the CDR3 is TGCGCCAGCAGCTTGGAACCCTCACGCGATCTAGCGGGAGGGCGCAATGAGCAGTTCTTC. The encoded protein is CASSLEPSRDLAGGRNEQFF.

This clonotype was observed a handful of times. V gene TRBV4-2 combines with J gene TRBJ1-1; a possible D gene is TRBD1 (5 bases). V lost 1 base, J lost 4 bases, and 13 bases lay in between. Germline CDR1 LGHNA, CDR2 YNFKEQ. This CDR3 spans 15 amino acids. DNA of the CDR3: TGTGCCAGCAGCCAAGCCGGGGAGGGGCGCACTGAAGCTTTCTTT. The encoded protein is CASSQAGEGRTEAFF.

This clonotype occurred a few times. The CDR3, as DNA: TGTGCCAGCAGCTTAGGATTGGGTGACAGGGGATTGGACGAGCAGTTCTTC. Its translation: CASSLGLGDRGLDEQFF. V and J are TRBV7-7 and TRBJ2-1, with TRBD1 matching 8 bases. Germline-derived CDR1 and CDR2 are SSHAT and FNYEAQ (reference sequence). Unmatched junction bases numbered 15, after V lost 1 base and J lost 10 bases. This CDR3 comprises 17 residues. Together with reference TRBV7-7 and TRBJ2-1, the CDR3 gives the full variable domain: GAGVSQSPRYKVTKRGQDVTLRCDPISSHATLYWYQQALGQGPEFLTYFNYEAQPDKSGLPSDRFSAERPEGSISTLTIQRTEQRDSAMYRCASSLGLGDRGLDEQFFGPGTRLTVL.

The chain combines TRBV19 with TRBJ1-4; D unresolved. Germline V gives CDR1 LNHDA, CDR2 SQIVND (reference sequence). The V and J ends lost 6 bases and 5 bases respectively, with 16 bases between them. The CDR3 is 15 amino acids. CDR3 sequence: CASSPEIASNEKLFF. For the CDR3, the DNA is TGTGCCAGTAGCCCTGAGATCGCCTCCAATGAAAAACTGTTTTTT.

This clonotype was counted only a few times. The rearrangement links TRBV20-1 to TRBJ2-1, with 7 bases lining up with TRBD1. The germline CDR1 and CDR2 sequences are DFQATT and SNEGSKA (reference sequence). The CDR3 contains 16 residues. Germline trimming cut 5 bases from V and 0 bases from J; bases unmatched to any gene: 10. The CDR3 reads CSAYNDRASSYNEQFF. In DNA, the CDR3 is TGCAGTGCTTATAACGACAGGGCGAGCTCCTACAATGAGCAGTTCTTC.

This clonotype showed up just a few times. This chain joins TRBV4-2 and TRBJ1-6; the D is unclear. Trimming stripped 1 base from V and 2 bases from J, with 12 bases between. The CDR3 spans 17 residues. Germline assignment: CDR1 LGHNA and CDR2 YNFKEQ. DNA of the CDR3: TGTGCCAGCAGCCAAGGGGAGACCCGTACCTATAATTCACCCCTCCACTTT. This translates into CASSQGETRTYNSPLHF.

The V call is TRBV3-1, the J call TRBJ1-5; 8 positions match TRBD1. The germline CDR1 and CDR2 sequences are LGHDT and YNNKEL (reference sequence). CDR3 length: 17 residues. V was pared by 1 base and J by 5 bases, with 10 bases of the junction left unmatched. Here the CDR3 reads CASSQGPPQGADQPQHF. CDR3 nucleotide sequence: TGTGCCAGCAGCCAAGGTCCCCCTCAGGGGGCAGATCAGCCCCAGCATTTT.

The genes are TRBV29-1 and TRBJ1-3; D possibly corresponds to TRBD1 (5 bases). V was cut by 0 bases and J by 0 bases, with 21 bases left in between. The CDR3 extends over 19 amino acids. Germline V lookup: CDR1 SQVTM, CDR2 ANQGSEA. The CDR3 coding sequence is TGCAGCGTTGAAGAAGGGGTCTCAGGAACAGGTCCCTCTGGAAACACCATATATTTT. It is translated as CSVEEGVSGTGPSGNTIYF. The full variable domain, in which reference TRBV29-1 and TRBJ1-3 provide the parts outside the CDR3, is SAVISQKPSRDICQRGTSLTIQCQVDSQVTMMFWYRQQPGQSLTLIATANQGSEATYESGFVIDKFPISRPNLTFSTLTVSNMSPEDSSIYLCSVEEGVSGTGPSGNTIYFGEGSWLTVV.

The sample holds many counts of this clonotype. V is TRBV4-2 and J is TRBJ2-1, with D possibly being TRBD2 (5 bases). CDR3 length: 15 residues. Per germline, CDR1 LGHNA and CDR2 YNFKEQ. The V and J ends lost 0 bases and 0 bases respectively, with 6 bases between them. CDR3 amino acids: CASSQEGSSYNEQFF. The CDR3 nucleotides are TGTGCCAGCAGCCAAGAAGGGAGCTCCTACAATGAGCAGTTCTTC.

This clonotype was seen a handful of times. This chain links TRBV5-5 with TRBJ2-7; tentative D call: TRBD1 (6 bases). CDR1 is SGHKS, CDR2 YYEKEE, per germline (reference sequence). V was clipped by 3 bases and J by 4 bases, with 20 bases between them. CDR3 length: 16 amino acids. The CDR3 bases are TGTGCCAGCAGCTCTTCAACAGGGACCCTTTTTTACGAGCAGTACTTC. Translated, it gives CASSSSTGTLFYEQYF.

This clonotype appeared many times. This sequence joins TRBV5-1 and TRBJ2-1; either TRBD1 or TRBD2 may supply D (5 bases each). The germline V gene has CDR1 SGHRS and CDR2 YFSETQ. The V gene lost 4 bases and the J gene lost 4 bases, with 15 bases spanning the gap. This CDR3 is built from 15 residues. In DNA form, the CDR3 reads TGCGCCAGCAGCAGCGGTGGGGCTCCATACAATGAGCAGTTCTTC. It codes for CASSSGGAPYNEQFF.

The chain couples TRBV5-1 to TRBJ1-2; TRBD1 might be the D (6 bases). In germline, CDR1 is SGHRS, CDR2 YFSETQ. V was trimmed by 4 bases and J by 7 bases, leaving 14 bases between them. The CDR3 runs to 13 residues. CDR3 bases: TGCGCCAGCAGCCCCTCGGGACAACGTGGCTACACCTTC. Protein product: CASSPSGQRGYTF.

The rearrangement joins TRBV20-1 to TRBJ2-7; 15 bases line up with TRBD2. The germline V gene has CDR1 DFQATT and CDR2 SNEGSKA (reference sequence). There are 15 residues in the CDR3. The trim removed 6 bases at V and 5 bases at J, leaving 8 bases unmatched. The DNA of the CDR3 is TGCAGTGCCCCAATCGGACTAGCGGGAGGGAACGAGCAGTACTTC. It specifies CSAPIGLAGGNEQYF.

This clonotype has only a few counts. CDR3 coding DNA: TGTGCCAGCAGCCCCCTAGGGAACGAGCAGTACGTC. It codes for CASSPLGNEQYV. V usage is TRBV7-9 and J usage is TRBJ2-7; no firm D call. This CDR3 comprises 12 residues. The germline CDR1 and CDR2 sequences are SEHNR and FQNEAQ (reference sequence). Trimming removed 5 bases at V and 5 bases at J, with 10 bases between.

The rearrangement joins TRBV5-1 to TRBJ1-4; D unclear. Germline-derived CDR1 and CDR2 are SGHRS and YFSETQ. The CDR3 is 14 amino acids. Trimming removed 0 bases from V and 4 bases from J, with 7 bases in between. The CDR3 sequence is CASSLGRSNEKLFF. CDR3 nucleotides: TGCGCCAGCAGCTTGGGACGGAGTAATGAAAAACTGTTTTTT. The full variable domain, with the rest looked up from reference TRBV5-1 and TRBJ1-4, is KAGVTQTPRYLIKTRGQQVTLSCSPISGHRSVSWYQQTPGQGLQFLFEYFSETQRNKGNFPGRFSGRQFSNSRSEMNVSTLELGDSALYLCASSLGRSNEKLFFGSGTQLSVL.

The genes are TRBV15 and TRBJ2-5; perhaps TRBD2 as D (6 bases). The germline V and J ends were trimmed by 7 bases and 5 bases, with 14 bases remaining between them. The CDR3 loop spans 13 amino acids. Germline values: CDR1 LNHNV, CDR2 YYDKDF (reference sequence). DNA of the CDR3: TGTGCCACCAAGGCGGGGCGGTGGGAGACCCAGTACTTC. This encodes CATKAGRWETQYF.

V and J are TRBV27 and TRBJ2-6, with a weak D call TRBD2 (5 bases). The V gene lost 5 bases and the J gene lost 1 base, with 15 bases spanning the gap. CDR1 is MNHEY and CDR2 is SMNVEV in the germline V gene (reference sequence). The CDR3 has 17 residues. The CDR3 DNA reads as TGTGCCAGCAGTGCCATTCGTTCGGGGTCTGGGGCCAACGTCCTGACTTTC. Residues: CASSAIRSGSGANVLTF.

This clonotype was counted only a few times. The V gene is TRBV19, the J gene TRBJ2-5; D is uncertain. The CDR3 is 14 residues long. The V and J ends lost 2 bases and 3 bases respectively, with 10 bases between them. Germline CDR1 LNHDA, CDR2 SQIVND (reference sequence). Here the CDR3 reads CASSITAEKETQYF. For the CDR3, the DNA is TGTGCCAGTAGTATAACGGCAGAAAAAGAGACCCAGTACTTC.

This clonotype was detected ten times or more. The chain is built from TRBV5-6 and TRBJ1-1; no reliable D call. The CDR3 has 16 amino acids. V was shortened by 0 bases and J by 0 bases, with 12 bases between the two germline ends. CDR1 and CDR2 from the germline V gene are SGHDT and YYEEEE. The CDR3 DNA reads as TGTGCCAGCAGCTTGGGAACCTTGCTCATGAACACTGAAGCTTTCTTT. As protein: CASSLGTLLMNTEAFF.

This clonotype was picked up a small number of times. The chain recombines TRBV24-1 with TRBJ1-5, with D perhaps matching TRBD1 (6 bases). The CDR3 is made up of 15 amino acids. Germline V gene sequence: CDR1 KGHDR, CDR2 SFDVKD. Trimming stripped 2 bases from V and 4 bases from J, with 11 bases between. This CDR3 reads CATSDSDRRNQPQHF. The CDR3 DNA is TGTGCCACCAGTGATTCCGACAGGAGGAATCAGCCCCAGCATTTT.

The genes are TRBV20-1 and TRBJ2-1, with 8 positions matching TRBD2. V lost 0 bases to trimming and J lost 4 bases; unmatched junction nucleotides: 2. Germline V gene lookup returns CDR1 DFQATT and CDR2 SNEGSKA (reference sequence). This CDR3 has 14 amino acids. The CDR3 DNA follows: TGCAGTGCTAGAGACGGGAGGGTATACAATGAGCAGTTCTTC. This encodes CSARDGRVYNEQFF.

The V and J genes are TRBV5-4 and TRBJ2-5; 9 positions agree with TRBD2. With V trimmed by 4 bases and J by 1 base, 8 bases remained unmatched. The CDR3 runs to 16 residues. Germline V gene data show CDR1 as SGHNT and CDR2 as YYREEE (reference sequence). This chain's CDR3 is CASSLRLAVGQETQYF. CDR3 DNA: TGTGCCAGCAGCCTAAGACTAGCGGTTGGCCAAGAGACCCAGTACTTC.